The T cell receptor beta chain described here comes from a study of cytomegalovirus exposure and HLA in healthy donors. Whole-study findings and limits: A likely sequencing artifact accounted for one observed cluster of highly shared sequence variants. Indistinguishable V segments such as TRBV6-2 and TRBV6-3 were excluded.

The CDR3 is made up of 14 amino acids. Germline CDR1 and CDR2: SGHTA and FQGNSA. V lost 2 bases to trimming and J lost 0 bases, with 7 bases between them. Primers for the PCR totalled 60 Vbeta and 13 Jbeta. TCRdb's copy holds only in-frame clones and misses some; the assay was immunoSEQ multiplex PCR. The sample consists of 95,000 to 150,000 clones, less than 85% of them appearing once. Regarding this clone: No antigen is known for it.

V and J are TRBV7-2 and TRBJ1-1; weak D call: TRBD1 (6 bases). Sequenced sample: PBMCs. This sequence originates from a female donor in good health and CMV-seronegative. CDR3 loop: CASSLNRVNTEAFF. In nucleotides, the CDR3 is TGTGCCAGCAGCTTAAACAGGGTGAACACTGAAGCTTTCTTT.